The 2 T cell receptor beta chains below all came from one sample that was sequenced in a study of cytomegalovirus exposure and HLA in healthy donors. Use of 60 Vbeta and 13 Jbeta primers characterized the PCR. The data were produced by immunoSEQ multiplex PCR, yet TCRdb's version contains in-frame clones alone and is incomplete. Among 70,000 to 95,000 clones listed, roughly 81% were seen once. What was sequenced was PBMCs. The receptors were gathered from a woman aged 18-29 years in good health and CMV-seropositive.

Here the CDR3 DNA reads TGTGCCAGCAGTGAACGGTATCAGGGGGCTTACGATCTCTATAATTCACCCCTCCACTTT. Its protein is CASSERYQGAYDLYNSPLHF. The rearrangement joins TRBV6-1 to TRBJ1-6; TRBD1 agrees at 8 bases. Germline V gene data show CDR1 as MNHNS and CDR2 as SASEGT. The junction had 15 bases not matched to a gene; V was cut back by 2 bases and J by 3 bases. This CDR3 has 20 amino acids.

The J gene is TRBJ2-7, the V gene TRBV5-4; D is possibly TRBD1 (6 bases). CDR1 is SGHNT and CDR2 is YYREEE in the germline V gene (reference sequence). The CDR3 extends over 13 amino acids. Trimming stripped 1 base from V and 7 bases from J, with 12 bases between. The CDR3 nucleotides read TGTGCCAGCAGCTTGCAGGGGAATGGGGAGCAGTACTTC. Translating gives CASSLQGNGEQYF.